The 28 T cell receptor beta chains below all came from one sample that was sequenced in a study of blood T cell repertoires in COVID-19. Method: immunoSEQ multiplex PCR; TCRdb's copy keeps in-frame clones and lacks some. Seen here are around 300,000 clones, around 85% observed once, and the top ten hold 6% to 7%. The specimen sequenced was PBMCs or T cells enriched from blood (not recorded which). The receptor source for this set is a woman in her forties who had recovered from COVID-19.

V and J are TRBV6-2 or TRBV6-3 and TRBJ2-7; D unclear. Germline V gene lookup returns CDR1 MNHEY and CDR2 SVGEGT. CDR3 length equals 13 residues. Trimming stripped 2 bases from V and 3 bases from J, with 8 bases between. Here the CDR3 reads CASSYGPSYEQYF. For the CDR3, the DNA is TGTGCCAGCAGTTACGGGCCGAGCTACGAGCAGTACTTC.

The V gene is TRBV15, the J gene TRBJ1-6; D may be TRBD1 (6 bases). The CDR3 runs to 12 residues. CDR1 and CDR2 from the germline V gene are LNHNV and YYDKDF (reference sequence). Trimming removed 6 bases at V and 10 bases at J, with 10 bases between. The CDR3 nucleotides are TGTGCCACCAGATCAGGGGTCTCACCCCTCCACTTT. Amino acid sequence: CATRSGVSPLHF.

The gene calls are TRBV7-3 and TRBJ2-1; 7 bases are a match to TRBD2. Per the germline V gene, CDR1 is SGHTA and CDR2 is FQGTGA. V lost 4 bases and J lost 6; bases outside the gene matches: 9. The CDR3 sequence is 15 residues long. The CDR3 reads CASSSSGLPLNEQFF. The CDR3 DNA reads as TGTGCCAGCAGCTCTTCGGGACTACCCCTCAATGAGCAGTTCTTC.

This clone was counted once. V and J are TRBV6-1 and TRBJ2-3; TRBD2 aligns across 8 bases. J was trimmed by 2 bases and V by 0 bases; bases with no gene match: 7. Germline values: CDR1 MNHNS, CDR2 SASEGT. The CDR3 consists of 17 residues. DNA for the CDR3: TGTGCCAGCAGTGAAGCGTTTGCGGGAGGCCCCACAGATACGCAGTATTTT. The encoded protein is CASSEAFAGGPTDTQYF.

The chain couples TRBV7-9 to TRBJ2-1, with 9 nucleotides matching TRBD2. V trimming: 5 bases; J trimming: 6 bases; junction bases outside the gene matches: 11. CDR3 length equals 16 residues. Per germline, CDR1 SEHNR and CDR2 FQNEAQ (reference sequence). The CDR3 reads CASSGKREAVTNEQFF. CDR3 coding DNA: TGTGCCAGCAGCGGAAAGCGGGAGGCCGTGACCAATGAGCAGTTCTTC.

This clone was counted a single time. The chain couples TRBV6-5 to TRBJ2-2; 9 bases line up with TRBD2. The V gene's germline CDR1 is MNHEY and CDR2 SVGAGI. This CDR3 is built from 15 residues. V shed 7 bases, J shed 6 bases, and the junction held 9 bases outside the gene matches. CDR3 DNA sequence: TGTGCCAGCATCCGTCGCGGGAGGGCCGCCGGGGAGCTGTTTTTT. Its translation: CASIRRGRAAGELFF.

The V gene is TRBV7-2, the J gene TRBJ1-1, with D tentatively TRBD1 (5 bases). The CDR3 loop spans 14 amino acids. The V end lost 3 bases, the J end lost 3 bases, and 11 bases lay between the germline ends. Germline values: CDR1 SGHTA, CDR2 FQGNSA. CDR3 sequence: CASSLGRGDTEAFF. CDR3 nucleotides: TGTGCCAGCAGCTTGGGGCGGGGTGACACTGAAGCTTTCTTT.

The chain has TRBV15 and TRBJ2-5, with D perhaps TRBD1 (6 bases). The V gene's germline CDR1 is LNHNV and CDR2 YYDKDF (reference sequence). V lost 5 bases to trimming and J lost 2 bases, with 9 bases between them. The CDR3 covers 13 residues. CDR3 region: CATSRDIQETQYF. CDR3 nucleotides: TGTGCCACCAGCCGGGACATTCAAGAGACCCAGTACTTC.

V usage is TRBV25-1 and J usage is TRBJ2-5, with 7 positions matching TRBD2. The J segment lost 6 bases and the V segment lost 4 bases, leaving 11 bases of the junction unmatched. The germline V gene has CDR1 MGHDK and CDR2 SYGVNS. The CDR3 has 15 amino acids. The CDR3 DNA is TGTGCCAGCAGTGGGGCCGGGACTATGGATAAGACCCAGTACTTC. Amino acids: CASSGAGTMDKTQYF.

The chain is built from TRBV9 and TRBJ1-5, with D tentatively TRBD1 (5 bases). The V end lost 2 bases, the J end lost 4 bases, and 10 bases lay between the germline ends. The CDR3 spans 14 residues. The germline V gene encodes CDR1 SGDLS and CDR2 YYNGEE. DNA of the CDR3: TGTGCCAGCAGCGTGGGGACTATTAATCAGCCCCAGCATTTT. Translating it yields CASSVGTINQPQHF.

This rearrangement joins TRBV28 to TRBJ2-3, with 14 nucleotides matching TRBD2. CDR3 length: 17 amino acids. The V segment lost 2 bases and the J segment 4 bases; nucleotides outside the gene matches: 5. Germline V gene lookup returns CDR1 MDHEN and CDR2 SYDVKM. Written as DNA, the CDR3 is TGTGCCAGCAGTTTACCGGGACTAGCGGGAGTTTCAGATACGCAGTATTTT. Translated: CASSLPGLAGVSDTQYF.

The rearrangement joins TRBV15 to TRBJ2-3; D uncertain. The V end lost 8 bases, the J end lost 2 bases, and 14 bases lay between the germline ends. CDR1 LNHNV and CDR2 YYDKDF come from the germline V gene (reference sequence). The CDR3 is 14 residues long. The CDR3 nucleotides are TGTGCCACCCGCCGACTCCCTTTCACAGATACGCAGTATTTT. It yields the protein CATRRLPFTDTQYF.

V gene TRBV19 combines with J gene TRBJ2-7; 12 bases are a match to TRBD2. Germline trimming cut 9 bases from V and 4 bases from J; bases unmatched to any gene: 16. The length of the CDR3 is 17 residues. Looked up from germline, CDR1 is LNHDA and CDR2 is SQIVND (reference sequence). CDR3 nucleotides: TGTGCCAGCGCCCCACAGGGATGGACTAGCGGGACGTACGAGCAGTACTTC. This sequence encodes CASAPQGWTSGTYEQYF.

The genes are TRBV3-1 (or the pseudogene TRBV3-2) and TRBJ1-2; no firm D call. This CDR3 region has 12 residues. Trimming removed 5 bases at V and 1 base at J, with 5 bases between. Germline CDR1 reads LGHDT; CDR2 reads YNNKEL (reference sequence). CDR3 residues: CASSENNYGYTF. The CDR3 DNA is TGTGCCAGCAGCGAGAATAACTATGGCTACACCTTC.

CDR3 coding DNA: TGTGCCAGCAGCGGGCCCTCGGGAATGAACACTGAAGCTTTCTTT. Translation gives CASSGPSGMNTEAFF. The chain employs TRBV5-6 and TRBJ1-1; unclear D gene. The length of the CDR3 is 15 residues. V was cut by 4 bases and J by 0 bases, with 13 bases left in between. The germline V gene encodes CDR1 SGHDT and CDR2 YYEEEE.

The gene calls are TRBV19 and TRBJ1-1; maybe TRBD1 (6 bases). The CDR3 runs 13 residues. Germline-derived CDR1 and CDR2 are LNHDA and SQIVND (reference sequence). The V end was cut by 10 bases, the J end by 0 bases, with 12 bases between. Here the CDR3 DNA reads TGTGCCACCGCGGACAGAATGAACACTGAAGCTTTCTTT. Protein: CATADRMNTEAFF.

V and J are TRBV29-1 and TRBJ2-1; 7 positions agree with TRBD2. The germline V gene encodes CDR1 SQVTM and CDR2 ANQGSEA. The CDR3 runs 14 residues. With 7 bases clipped from V and 0 bases from J, the junction kept 6 bases outside the gene matches. For the CDR3, the DNA is TGCAGCGGCGAGCGGGACTCCTCCTACAATGAGCAGTTCTTC. Protein: CSGERDSSYNEQFF.

The genes are TRBV28 and TRBJ2-6, with a possible D match to TRBD1 (5 bases). V was cut by 4 bases and J by 1 base, with 14 bases left in between. This CDR3 is built from 17 residues. Germline V lookup: CDR1 MDHEN, CDR2 SYDVKM. The CDR3 nucleotides read TGTGCCAGCAGTTCCCACTACGACAGTTCTGGGGCCAACGTCCTGACTTTC. As protein: CASSSHYDSSGANVLTF.

The chain joins TRBV29-1 to TRBJ2-3; possibly TRBD2 for D (6 bases). Germline lookup yields CDR1 SQVTM and CDR2 ANQGSEA. The CDR3 covers 15 residues. Trimming shortened V by 0 bases and J by 0 bases, and 10 bases separated the two germline ends. The CDR3, as DNA: TGCAGCGTTGAAGAGCTAGCGACAAGCACAGATACGCAGTATTTT. It is translated as CSVEELATSTDTQYF.

V and J are TRBV19 and TRBJ2-1; no clear D gene. The CDR3 has 14 residues. V shed 7 bases and J shed 2 bases, with 12 bases lying between them. The germline gives CDR1 LNHDA, CDR2 SQIVND (reference sequence). CDR3 loop: CASKISAPYNEQFF. The CDR3 DNA follows: TGTGCCAGTAAGATAAGCGCACCCTACAATGAGCAGTTCTTC.

The chain carries TRBV12-3 or TRBV12-4 and TRBJ1-4; perhaps TRBD1 as D (6 bases). This CDR3 comprises 13 residues. Trimming left V 6 bases short and J 5 bases short, with 10 bases between. The CDR3 region is CASSAQGNEKLFF. DNA for the CDR3: TGTGCCAGCAGCGCACAGGGAAATGAAAAACTGTTTTTT.

This clone was counted between two and nine times. The chain uses TRBV7-2 and TRBJ1-2, with unresolved D. CDR3 length equals 14 residues. Germline loops: CDR1 SGHTA, CDR2 FQGNSA. Trimming cost V 2 bases and J 1 base, with 8 bases left between them. CDR3 in amino acids: CASSLLSDNYGYTF. The CDR3 DNA sequence: TGTGCCAGCAGCTTATTGTCAGATAACTATGGCTACACCTTC.

The CDR3 DNA sequence: TGTGCCAGCAGCAACCCTCACAGGGAGGGAGGGGACGAGCAGTACTTC. It specifies CASSNPHREGGDEQYF. The chain employs TRBV7-9 and TRBJ2-7; tentatively, D is TRBD2 (7 bases). V was pared by 5 bases and J by 5 bases, with 22 bases between. Germline CDR1 reads SEHNR; CDR2 reads FQNEAQ (reference sequence). The CDR3 has 16 amino acids.

J is TRBJ2-1 and V is TRBV7-2; D is uncertain. The CDR3 has 16 amino acids. V lost 1 base to trimming and J lost 0 bases, with 10 bases between them. Germline CDR1 and CDR2: SGHTA and FQGNSA. CDR3 DNA: TGTGCCAGCAGCTTAGTTCTGCGGAGCTCCTACAATGAGCAGTTCTTC. It specifies CASSLVLRSSYNEQFF.

This chain's CDR3 is CASSPRWSEGDIQYF. DNA for the CDR3: TGCGCCAGCAGCCCTCGGTGGTCCGAGGGCGACATTCAGTACTTC. V and J are TRBV4-3 and TRBJ2-4, with TRBD2 as a possible D gene (5 bases). The CDR3 is 15 amino acids. The germline V gene has CDR1 LGHNA and CDR2 YSLEER. V lost 4 bases and J lost 8, with 18 bases in between.

The chain recombines TRBV5-1 with TRBJ2-7; 7 bases agree with TRBD1. Trimming at V came to 9 bases and at J to 1 base, leaving 7 bases not matched to a gene. CDR3 size: 13 residues. Germline lookup yields CDR1 SGHRS and CDR2 YFSETQ. The CDR3 DNA is TGCGCCACATCCGGGGACAGTTCCTACGAGCAGTACTTC. This gives the protein CATSGDSSYEQYF. Variable domain in full (rest from reference TRBV5-1 and TRBJ2-7): KAGVTQTPRYLIKTRGQQVTLSCSPISGHRSVSWYQQTPGQGLQFLFEYFSETQRNKGNFPGRFSGRQFSNSRSEMNVSTLELGDSALYLCATSGDSSYEQYFGPGTRLTVT.

V gene TRBV27 combines with J gene TRBJ1-6, with D unresolved. Trimming stripped 5 bases from V and 4 bases from J, with 9 bases between. CDR1 and CDR2 (germline): MNHEY, SMNVEV (reference sequence). The CDR3 totals 14 residues. The CDR3 DNA follows: TGTGCCAGCAGTCGAAGTCGGTATAATTCACCCCTCCACTTT. This sequence encodes CASSRSRYNSPLHF.

The chain has TRBV7-6 and TRBJ2-5; 11 bases fit TRBD2. The junction had 4 bases not matched to a gene; V was cut back by 2 bases and J by 5 bases. This CDR3 has 15 residues. The germline CDR1 and CDR2 sequences are SGHVS and FNYEAQ. CDR3 sequence reads: CASSLIAGGLETQYF. DNA for the CDR3: TGTGCCAGCAGCTTAATAGCGGGAGGGCTTGAGACCCAGTACTTC.